This record looks at one T cell receptor beta chain sequence and its context. From germline, CDR1 is ENHRY and CDR2 SYGVKD. The CDR3 is 13 residues long. Trimming at V came to 9 bases and at J to 1 base, leaving 5 bases not matched to a gene. These data originate in a study of beta chain features in type 1 diabetes. TCRB transcripts that were expressed got sequenced, as all of the isolated RNA had been reverse transcribed. The table came from immunoSEQ multiplex PCR; TCRdb's copy has only in-frame clones and leaves some out. The sample lists 350,000 to 450,000 clones; about 15% were seen once. The chain has TRBV10-3 and TRBJ1-1; 7 bases are a match to TRBD1. Sequencing used naive CD4+ T cells from blood. The origin of this receptor is a woman younger than 35 in good health. The CDR3 nucleotides read TGTGCCATTTCGGGACAGCAGAACACTGAAGCTTTCTTT. This codes for CAISGQQNTEAFF.